This T cell receptor beta chain was sequenced for a study of blood T cells in healthy people across ages. Germline CDR1 LGHDT, CDR2 YNNKEL (reference sequence). The V end lost 2 bases, the J end lost 3 bases, and 10 bases lay between the germline ends. CDR3 length equals 14 residues. For the second PCR, which ran for about 7 to 11 cycles, a sample-barcoded 5' primer and a J-beta primer mix were used. Each cDNA molecule received a tag from a template-switch adaptor that had 12 random nucleotides. TCRdb re-derived calls from the 5' RACE reads in MiXCR, one entry per CDR3 protein. Here the sample spans approximately 880,000 distinct CDR3 sequences, roughly 52% being singletons. Isolation yielded PBMCs, at least 7 million per sample, in every case. Samples each had at least 6 micrograms of total RNA extracted.

The sample comprised blood. The source is a man aged 25-45 years in good health. The V gene is TRBV3-1, the J gene TRBJ1-1; a weak D match, TRBD1 (5 bases). The CDR3 bases are TGTGCCAGCAGCCAAATCCAGGGATACACTGAAGCTTTCTTT. Residues: CASSQIQGYTEAFF.